The entry that follows covers one T cell receptor beta chain sequence. The antigen remains undetermined. The assay was immunoSEQ multiplex PCR, and TCRdb's table has in-frame clones only and misses some. The sample comprises approximately 62,000 clones, 80% to 95% of which are singletons, and about an eighth rests with the top ten. The germline V gene encodes CDR1 LGHNT and CDR2 FRNRAP. The V gene lost 1 base and the J gene lost 0 bases, with 10 bases spanning the gap. This CDR3 spans 15 amino acids. The source of the sample is a study of OX40 agonist ivuxolimab in advanced cancers. Overall study context: Mean age about 60 years, range roughly 20 to 85; around 80% male. General study points: CD8+ T cells averaged more expanded clones than CD4+. The study observed clonal expansion of CD4+ and CD8+ blood T cells by week 6 at 0.1 to 3.0 mg/kg. Low normalized T-cell clonal expansion also characterized some of the nonresponders.

The sample was CD4+ or CD8+ T cells sorted from blood, taken in a trial of the OX40 agonist ivuxolimab. The rearrangement links TRBV12-5 to TRBJ2-7; D is unresolved. The receptor was isolated from an adult with an advanced solid tumor such as melanoma, head and neck, liver or kidney cancer. CDR3 loop: CASGLGAFRSYEQYF. CDR3 in DNA: TGTGCTAGTGGTTTGGGGGCCTTCCGCTCCTACGAGCAGTACTTC. The complete variable domain, with remaining parts taken from reference TRBV12-5 and TRBJ2-7, reads DARVTQTPRHKVTEMGQEVTMRCQPILGHNTVFWYRQTMMQGLELLAYFRNRAPLDDSGMPKDRFSAEMPDATLATLKIQPSEPRDSAVYFCASGLGAFRSYEQYFGPGTRLTVT.